This T cell receptor beta chain came from a study of cytomegalovirus exposure and HLA in healthy donors. Study-wide points: Presence/absence results assume similar sequencing depth per donor, which may not hold. As a later analysis revealed, the rate of TCR association differed by HLA locus, with DRB1 most and HLA-C fewest.

As regards this clone: As yet, its antigen is unknown.

The CDR3 has 15 residues. Germline V CDR1 and CDR2: SGHVS, FQNEAQ. J lost 3 bases, V lost 4 bases, and 8 bases had no gene match. It was with 60 Vbeta and 13 Jbeta primers that the PCR ran. Assay: immunoSEQ multiplex PCR; the TCRdb copy retains only in-frame clones and omits some. The sample consists of fewer than 180,000 clones, around 74% of them appearing once. The receptor comes from a man aged 50 or older in good health and CMV-seropositive. This sequence joins TRBV7-8 and TRBJ1-2, with 7 bases that match TRBD1. Sequencing was carried out using PBMCs. The CDR3 coding sequence is TGTGCCAGCAGCTCGAGACAGGGCGGATACTATGGCTACACCTTC. Translation: CASSSRQGGYYGYTF.